This TCR beta chain was identified during a study of T cell responses to AZD1222 COVID-19 vaccine. The CDR3 sequence is 14 residues long. Germline values: CDR1 SGHTA, CDR2 FQGNSA. Trimming shortened V by 5 bases and J by 4 bases, and 14 bases separated the two germline ends. The method was immunoSEQ multiplex PCR; TCRdb's version includes in-frame clones alone and lacks a portion of them. The table includes 150,000 to 200,000 clones, about 86% detected once. In this sample, this clone turned up once. This clonotype was obtained from an adult who received the AZD1222 COVID-19 vaccine. V usage is TRBV7-2 and J usage is TRBJ1-2; D is possibly TRBD1 (6 bases). The sequences come from peripheral blood, collected 28 days after the second AZD1222 dose. The CDR3 loop reads CASSPTQGSYGYTF. The CDR3 bases are TGTGCCAGCAGCCCAACACAGGGTAGCTATGGCTACACCTTC.